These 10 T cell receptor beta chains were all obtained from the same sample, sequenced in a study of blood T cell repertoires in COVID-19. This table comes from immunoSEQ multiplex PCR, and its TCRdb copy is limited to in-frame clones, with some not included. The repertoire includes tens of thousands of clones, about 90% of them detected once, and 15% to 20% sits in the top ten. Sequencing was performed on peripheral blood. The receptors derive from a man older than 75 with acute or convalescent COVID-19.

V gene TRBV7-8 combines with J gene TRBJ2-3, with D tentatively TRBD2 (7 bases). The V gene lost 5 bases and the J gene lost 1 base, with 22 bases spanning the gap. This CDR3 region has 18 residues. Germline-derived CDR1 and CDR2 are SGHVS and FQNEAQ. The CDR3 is CASSPSFGGGAGTDTQYF. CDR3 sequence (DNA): TGTGCCAGCAGCCCTAGTTTCGGCGGGGGCGCTGGCACAGATACGCAGTATTTT.

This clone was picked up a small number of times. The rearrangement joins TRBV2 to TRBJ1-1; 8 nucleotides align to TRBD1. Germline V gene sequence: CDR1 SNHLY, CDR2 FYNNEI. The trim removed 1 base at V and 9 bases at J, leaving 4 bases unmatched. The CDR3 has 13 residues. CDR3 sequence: CASSEGTGRKAFF. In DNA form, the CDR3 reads TGTGCCAGCAGTGAAGGGACAGGGAGGAAAGCTTTCTTT.

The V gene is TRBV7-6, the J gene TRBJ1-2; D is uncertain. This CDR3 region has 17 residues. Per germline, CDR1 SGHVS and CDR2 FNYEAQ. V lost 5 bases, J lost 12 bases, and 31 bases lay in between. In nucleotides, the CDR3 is TGTGCCAGCAGCCGCTTTTCGTCCTTAGAAATCCTCCCGGAGCACACCTTC. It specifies CASSRFSSLEILPEHTF.

The CDR3 reads CASRGTGRGETQYF. The CDR3 nucleotides read TGTGCCAGTAGGGGGACAGGGAGGGGAGAGACCCAGTACTTC. This sequence joins TRBV19 and TRBJ2-5; TRBD1 matches 9 bases. Trimming removed 6 bases from V and 4 bases from J; junction bases left unmatched: 6. CDR1 is LNHDA, CDR2 SQIVND, per germline (reference sequence). CDR3 length: 14 amino acids.

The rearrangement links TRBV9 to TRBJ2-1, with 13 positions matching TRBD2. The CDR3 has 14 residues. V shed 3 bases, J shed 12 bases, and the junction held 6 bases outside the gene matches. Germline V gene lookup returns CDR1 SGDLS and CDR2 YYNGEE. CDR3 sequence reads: CASSGTSGGGVQFF. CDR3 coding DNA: TGTGCCAGCAGCGGAACTAGCGGGGGGGGAGTGCAGTTCTTC.

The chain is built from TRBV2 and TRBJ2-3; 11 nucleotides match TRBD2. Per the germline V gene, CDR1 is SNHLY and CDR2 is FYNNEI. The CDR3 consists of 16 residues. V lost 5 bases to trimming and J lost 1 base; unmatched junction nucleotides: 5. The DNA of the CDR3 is TGTGCCAGCAGTAGGGAGACTAGCGGGGGCACAGATACGCAGTATTTT. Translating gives CASSRETSGGTDTQYF.

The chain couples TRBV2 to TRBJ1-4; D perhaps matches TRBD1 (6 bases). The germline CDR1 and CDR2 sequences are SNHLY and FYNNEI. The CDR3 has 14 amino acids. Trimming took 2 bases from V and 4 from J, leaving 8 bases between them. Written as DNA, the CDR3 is TGTGCCAGCAGTGAAAACAGGGTTAATGAAAAACTGTTTTTT. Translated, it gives CASSENRVNEKLFF.

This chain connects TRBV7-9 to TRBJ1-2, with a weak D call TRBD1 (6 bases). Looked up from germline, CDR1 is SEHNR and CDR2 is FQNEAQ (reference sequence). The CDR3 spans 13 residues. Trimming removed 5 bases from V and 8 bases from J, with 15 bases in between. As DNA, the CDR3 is TGTGCCAGCAGCCTCAACAGGGAAGAGGGCTACACCTTC. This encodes CASSLNREEGYTF. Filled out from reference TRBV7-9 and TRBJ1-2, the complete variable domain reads DTGVSQNPRHKITKRGQNVTFRCDPISEHNRLYWYRQTLGQGPEFLTYFQNEAQLEKSRLLSDRFSAERPKGSFSTLEIQRTEQGDSAMYLCASSLNREEGYTFGSGTRLTVV.

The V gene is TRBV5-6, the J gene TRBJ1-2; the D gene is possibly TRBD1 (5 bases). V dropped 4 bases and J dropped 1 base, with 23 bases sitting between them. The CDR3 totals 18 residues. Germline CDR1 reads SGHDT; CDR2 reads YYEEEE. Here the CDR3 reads CASSQPHRGIELNYGYTF. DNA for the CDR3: TGTGCCAGCAGCCAGCCACATCGGGGGATTGAACTTAACTATGGCTACACCTTC.

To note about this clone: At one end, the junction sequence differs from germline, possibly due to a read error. The CDR3 DNA is TGTGCCAGCAGCGTAGAAGCATCCTACAATGAGCAGTTCTTC. Protein sequence: CASSVEASYNEQFF. The rearrangement joins TRBV11-2 to TRBJ2-1; no clear D. CDR1 and CDR2 (germline): SGHAT, FQNNGV. This CDR3 has 14 amino acids.